The 2 T cell receptor beta chains presented below share a single source sample, sequenced in a study of blood T cell repertoires in COVID-19 (dated by TCRdb to 2019 to 2021). Receptor libraries were prepared by the immunoSEQ multiplex PCR assay. TCRdb mirrors the immuneACCESS table, restricted to in-frame sequences. Some clones are absent from its copies; in checked studies, under half trace to an unresolved V gene, and the reason for the others is unknown. This sample gives 65,000 or so clones in total; 81% of them show up just once. The leading ten clones occupy around 0.91% of the sample. Input material: peripheral blood. All receptors come from a woman between 70 and 85 years old with acute or convalescent COVID-19.

The genes are TRBV5-6 and TRBJ2-3, with D possibly being TRBD2 (7 bases). V was shortened by 4 bases and J by 8 bases, with 20 bases between the two germline ends. This CDR3 has 15 residues. Germline loops: CDR1 SGHDT, CDR2 YYEEEE. In DNA form, the CDR3 reads TGTGCCAGCAGCCCAGGGGTGGGGAGGGTTGGTACGCAGTATTTT. Its protein is CASSPGVGRVGTQYF.

The gene calls are TRBV6-5 and TRBJ1-2; 10 nucleotides align to TRBD1. Germline-derived CDR1 and CDR2 are MNHEY and SVGAGI. J gave up 6 bases and V 0 bases, and 7 bases lay outside the gene matches. This CDR3 has 16 residues. The CDR3 coding sequence is TGTGCCAGCAGTTACTCCGGGCGACAGGGGGCGAATGGCTACACCTTC. Translated: CASSYSGRQGANGYTF.